This T cell receptor beta chain was observed in a study of control samples from healthy donors and cancer patients. This clone was seen once. Sequenced by immunoSEQ multiplex PCR; TCRdb stores in-frame clones only, minus some. The sample lists over 100,000 clones, approximately 90% occurring once. CDR3 length: 16 residues. Germline CDR1 is SGHRS and CDR2 is YFSETQ. The ends lost 1 base at V and 1 base at J; junction bases unmatched: 5. Sequencing was done on a sample of blood. This sequence joins TRBV5-1 and TRBJ2-3, with TRBD2 matching over 8 bases. The sequence came from a woman younger than 30 in good health. CDR3 DNA: TGCGCCAGCAGCTTGTCGGGGGGGCCTGGCACAGATACGCAGTATTTT. Residues: CASSLSGGPGTDTQYF.